This T cell receptor (beta chain) was identified during a study of cytomegalovirus exposure and HLA in healthy donors. This clone was seen more than once but under ten times. The primer mix had 60 Vbeta and 13 Jbeta primers. Profiled with immunoSEQ multiplex PCR; TCRdb holds only in-frame clones, not every one. This table holds approximately 190,000 clones, 85% to 90% found once. Input material: PBMCs. This clonotype originated in a man in his thirties or forties in good health and CMV-seronegative.

CDR3 nucleotide sequence: TGTGCCAGTAGTATGGCCGGGACAGGGATCTACGAGCAGTACTTC. It translates to CASSMAGTGIYEQYF. V and J are TRBV19 and TRBJ2-7; 9 nucleotides agree with TRBD1. The length of the CDR3 is 15 residues. Germline CDR1 reads LNHDA; CDR2 reads SQIVND (reference sequence). The ends lost 3 bases at V and 3 bases at J; junction bases unmatched: 6.